The 17 T cell receptor beta chains in this list originate from one sample, sequenced in a study of T cell clonality in common variable immunodeficiency. Assay: immunoSEQ multiplex PCR; the TCRdb copy retains only in-frame clones and omits some. There are tens of thousands of clones in the sample, none observed a single time. Specimen: peripheral blood mononuclear cells. Receptors originate from a person aged 18 to 70 in good health.

This clone was recorded at least ten times. This CDR3 is CASSGRPGLAGVGSYNEQFF. CDR3 DNA, as far as it was read: TGTGCCAGTAGTGGTCGTCCGGGACTAGCGGGAGTGGGCTCCTACAATGAG. This sequence joins TRBV19 and TRBJ2-1; 14 bases agree with TRBD2. The CDR3 is cut off 3 residues early in the read; its end comes from the germline J gene. Germline V gives CDR1 LNHDA, CDR2 SQIVND (reference sequence). The V segment lost 5 bases and the J segment 0 bases; nucleotides outside the gene matches: 12. CDR3 length equals 20 residues.

This clone was seen at least ten times. The read halts 3 residues ahead of the CDR3 end, with the missing end drawn from the germline J gene. The chain employs TRBV2 and TRBJ1-2; 7 positions match TRBD1. V lost 8 bases, J lost 4 bases, and 7 bases stayed unmatched. The CDR3 loop spans 13 amino acids. In germline, CDR1 is SNHLY, CDR2 FYNNEI. The CDR3 bases that were read are TGTGCCAGCGGAGAAACAGGGGCCTATGGC. This translates into CASGETGAYG. The entire CDR3 reads CASGETGAYGYTF.

This clone came up many times. From the germline J gene comes the end of the CDR3, since the read stops 3 residues before it. This chain joins TRBV28 and TRBJ2-5; D gene uncertain. Trimming stripped 6 bases from V and 5 bases from J, with 10 bases between. CDR1 and CDR2 (germline): MDHEN, SYDVKM. This CDR3 is built from 12 residues. CDR3 residues: CASSYLGETQYF. The CDR3 DNA, read in part, is TGTGCCAGCAGCTACCTCGGGGAGACC.

This clone was observed many times. The read ends 3 residues shy of where the CDR3 ends; the end is completed using the germline J gene. The chain recombines TRBV5-4 with TRBJ1-1, with D perhaps matching TRBD1 (5 bases). CDR3 length: 15 residues. V lost 3 bases, J lost 0 bases, and 12 bases lay in between. The germline CDR1 and CDR2 sequences are SGHNT and YYREEE (reference sequence). The CDR3 loop reads CASSSKTTVNTEAFF. The CDR3 DNA, read in part, is TGTGCCAGCAGCTCGAAAACGACAGTGAACACTGAA.

Many counts were recorded for this clone. Read coverage stops 3 residues before the CDR3 terminus; the germline J gene supplies the remainder. V and J are TRBV7-9 and TRBJ2-5; 9 bases map to TRBD1. The trim removed 5 bases at V and 5 bases at J, leaving 9 bases unmatched. The length of the CDR3 is 15 residues. In germline, CDR1 is SEHNR, CDR2 FQNEAQ (reference sequence). The CDR3 bases that were read are TGTGCCAGCAGCCCCCGGGACAGGGAATGGGAGACC. Translation gives CASSPRDREWET. The entire CDR3 protein reads CASSPRDREWETQYF. The complete variable domain, with remaining parts taken from reference TRBV7-9 and TRBJ2-5, reads DTGVSQNPRHKITKRGQNVTFRCDPISEHNRLYWYRQTLGQGPEFLTYFQNEAQLEKSRLLSDRFSAERPKGSFSTLEIQRTEQGDSAMYLCASSPRDREWETQYFGPGTRLLVL.

This clone was detected ten times or more. The read halts 3 residues ahead of the CDR3 end, with the missing end drawn from the germline J gene. The rearrangement joins TRBV29-1 to TRBJ2-3; no reliable D call. Between the trimmed V and J ends, which lost 7 bases and 5 bases, there was a span of 16 bases. CDR3 size: 13 residues. Germline V gene lookup returns CDR1 SQVTM and CDR2 ANQGSEA. The CDR3 loop reads CSANSPSLDTQYF. The sequenced CDR3 bases are TGCAGCGCCAACTCCCCCTCATTAGATACG.

This clone occurred many times. The covered CDR3 bases are TGCAGTGCTAGACCCCTGACTAGCGGACGGGTTGAGAATACG. Its protein is CSARPLTSGRVENT. The CDR3 in full is CSARPLTSGRVENTQYF. This chain uses TRBV20-1 with TRBJ2-3, with 9 bases lining up with TRBD2. The read terminates 3 residues ahead of where the CDR3 ends, so the germline J gene completes it. V shed 2 bases, J shed 7 bases, and the junction held 16 bases outside the gene matches. Germline CDR1 and CDR2: DFQATT and SNEGSKA (reference sequence). This CDR3 is 17 amino acids long.

This clone occurred many times. The CDR3 is cut off 3 residues early in the read; its end comes from the germline J gene. The chain is built from TRBV2 and TRBJ2-7, with D uncertain. The germline V gene has CDR1 SNHLY and CDR2 FYNNEI. V was trimmed by 7 bases and J by 4 bases, leaving 5 bases between them. The CDR3 consists of 10 residues. The part of the CDR3 DNA that was read is TGTGCCAGCACAACTTACGAG. Translated, it gives CASTTYE. The whole CDR3 reads CASTTYEQYF.

This clone appeared many times. The CDR3 extends 3 residues past the end of the read, so its final part is completed from the germline J gene. The chain recombines TRBV12-5 with TRBJ1-6; D remains unclear. Germline assignment: CDR1 LGHNT and CDR2 FRNRAP. The CDR3 consists of 12 residues. The CDR3 loop is CASGLDIRALHF. The sequenced part of the CDR3 DNA is TGTGCTAGTGGTTTGGACATCCGGGCC.

This clone was recorded many times. The CDR3 is cut off 3 residues early in the read; its end comes from the germline J gene. The chain has TRBV20-1 and TRBJ1-1, with 8 nucleotides matching TRBD1. The CDR3 has 13 residues. The V segment lost 6 bases and the J segment 1 base; nucleotides outside the gene matches: 4. Germline CDR1 DFQATT, CDR2 SNEGSKA (reference sequence). The part of the CDR3 DNA that was read is TGCAGTGCCCGGACAGGGCAGAACACTGAA. As protein: CSARTGQNTE. The full CDR3 is CSARTGQNTEAFF.

The sample holds many counts of this clone. The DNA ends 3 residues before the CDR3 does, and the rest of the CDR3 is filled in from the germline J gene. V and J are TRBV5-6 and TRBJ1-5; D is ambiguous. Looked up from germline, CDR1 is SGHDT and CDR2 is YYEEEE. The CDR3 runs 13 residues. Trimming pared 2 bases from V and 6 bases from J, leaving 9 bases between. The part of the CDR3 DNA that was read is TGTGCCAGCAGCTTTAGTTTAAGTCAGCCC. Translated, it gives CASSFSLSQP. The full CDR3 is CASSFSLSQPQHF.

This clone was counted ten times or more. The DNA ends 3 residues before the CDR3 does, and the rest of the CDR3 is filled in from the germline J gene. V and J are TRBV5-6 and TRBJ1-1; possibly TRBD1 for D (6 bases). From germline, CDR1 is SGHDT and CDR2 YYEEEE. The V and J ends lost 6 bases and 0 bases respectively, with 15 bases between them. This CDR3 comprises 15 residues. The DNA read from the CDR3 is TGTGCCAGCATACTTGCGGGACACATGAACACTGAA. Translation gives CASILAGHMNTE. The complete CDR3 protein is CASILAGHMNTEAFF.

This clone showed up many times. CDR3 DNA, as far as it was read: TGCAGTGCTAGTCATACACAGGGTTCCTACGAG. Residues: CSASHTQGSYE. The complete CDR3 sequence is CSASHTQGSYEQYF. J is TRBJ2-7 and V is TRBV20-1; maybe TRBD1 (6 bases). The CDR3 end falls 3 residues outside the read, so it is completed with the germline J gene. Trimming shortened V by 3 bases and J by 1 base, and 13 bases separated the two germline ends. Germline lookup yields CDR1 DFQATT and CDR2 SNEGSKA (reference sequence). There are 14 residues in the CDR3.

Many counts were recorded for this clone. The sequenced fragment ends 3 residues before the CDR3 boundary, so the rest is inferred from the germline J gene. The chain carries TRBV12-3 or TRBV12-4 and TRBJ2-2, with D possibly being TRBD1 (6 bases). The V end lost 5 bases, the J end lost 0 bases, and 10 bases lay between the germline ends. This CDR3 has 15 residues. Partial CDR3 DNA: TGTGCCAGCAGTCCCGGGACATCGAACACCGGGGAG. Its protein product is CASSPGTSNTGE. The entire CDR3 protein is CASSPGTSNTGELFF.

This clone came up many times. With the read ending 3 residues before the CDR3 end, the germline J gene is used to fill in that end. The V and J genes are TRBV19 and TRBJ2-5; 14 nucleotides agree with TRBD2. Germline values: CDR1 LNHDA, CDR2 SQIVND (reference sequence). The CDR3 has 19 amino acids. V shed 3 bases, J shed 4 bases, and the junction held 13 bases outside the gene matches. CDR3 region: CASSILAPGTSGRLETQYF. Partial CDR3 DNA: TGTGCCAGTAGTATCTTGGCACCCGGGACTAGCGGGAGATTAGAGACC. The variable domain in full, completed from reference TRBV19 and TRBJ2-5, reads DGGITQSPKYLFRKEGQNVTLSCEQNLNHDAMYWYRQDPGQGLRLIYYSQIVNDFQKGDIAEGYSVSREKKESFPLTVTSAQKNPTAFYLCASSILAPGTSGRLETQYFGPGTRLLVL.

This clone was observed at least ten times. The read ends 3 residues early relative to the CDR3; the germline J gene fills the gap. J is TRBJ1-3 and V is TRBV11-3; the match to TRBD1 covers 7 bases. The CDR3 is 15 residues long. The ends lost 5 bases at V and 0 bases at J; junction bases unmatched: 4. Germline V gene sequence: CDR1 SGHNT, CDR2 YENEEA. Partial CDR3 DNA: TGTGCCAGCAGCCCGACAGGGACCTCTGGAAACACC. Protein product: CASSPTGTSGNT. The entire CDR3 protein reads CASSPTGTSGNTIYF.

Many counts were recorded for this clone. The CDR3 end lies 3 residues beyond the end of the read and is filled in from the germline J gene. The chain employs TRBV20-1 and TRBJ2-1; 10 bases are a match to TRBD1. The ends lost 0 bases at V and 6 bases at J; junction bases unmatched: 8. This CDR3 spans 16 amino acids. CDR1 and CDR2 (germline): DFQATT, SNEGSKA (reference sequence). The covered CDR3 bases are TGCAGTGCTAGAGACCCCGGGACAGGGGTGGGCAATGAG. Translation: CSARDPGTGVGNE. The complete CDR3 sequence is CSARDPGTGVGNEQFF.